This section outlines one TCR beta chain sequence together with its context. This entry belongs to a study of blood T cells in healthy people across ages. With a J-beta primer mix and a sample-barcoded 5' primer, a second PCR ran about 7 to 12 cycles. TCRdb re-analysed the 5' RACE reads in MiXCR, keeping a single row per CDR3 protein. This sample has about 780,000 distinct CDR3 sequences, with around 24% found just once. The data were also submitted as part of a second study, on T cells of mothers and their children. In that study: Overlap measured in related mother-child pairs was slightly, non-significantly higher than in unrelated pairs. No persistent microchimeric T cell clones were detected at about 100 clones per million clonotypes sensitivity.

The clonotype originates from a boy younger than 18 in good health. The sample comprised blood.

CDR3 in amino acids: CASSITSGLQETQYF. CDR3 coding DNA: TGTGCCAGCAGTATTACTAGCGGACTGCAAGAGACCCAGTACTTC. The V call is TRBV11-2, the J call TRBJ2-5; 8 nucleotides match TRBD2. J lost 2 bases, V lost 6 bases, and 8 bases had no gene match. Germline-derived CDR1 and CDR2 are SGHAT and FQNNGV. The CDR3 totals 15 residues.